Described below is a single TCR beta chain sequence and its context. This clonotype was counted only a few times. Its antigen is still unknown. No qualities accompany the bases; no much larger clone lies one base away. The treatment or condition label, read with the paper, signifies: in vitro stimulation with specific CMV peptide epitopes to enrich CMV-specific T cells. The data originate from a study of T cell repertoires in cytomegalovirus infection (dated by TCRdb to about 2019). Looking at the study overall: Peptide stimulations targeted recently identified HLA-C-restricted CMV epitopes, whose presentation resists viral immunomodulation, together with well-studied HLA-B-restricted epitopes. Because public TCR beta signatures pointed to carriage of CMV infection together with the matching HLA type, the HLA type of each donor mattered for the analysis. The research as a whole found: Carriers of CMV infection plus the relevant HLA type were discriminated by the cumulative frequency of public TCR beta family members in the study cohort and in an independent roughly 400-donor cohort. The ex vivo response was dominated by HLA-C-restricted CMV-specific TCR beta clonotypes, which also provided the single most frequent clonotype in two of eight donors.

The sequencer was an Illumina HiSeq 1500. In TCRdb, the public reads were trimmed at Q25 with fastp and aligned with MiXCR, with productive beta chains retained. CDR3 protein sequences are deduplicated, and each keeps its most common genes and DNA. This sample gives some 940,000 distinct CDR3 sequences in total; under 40% of them show up just once. Around 15% of the sample belongs to the ten largest clones. The sample was cultured CD8+ T cells from PBMCs, taken from culture after CMV antigen stimulation. This TCR came from a human donor in good health (CMV status not recorded). Some clones in this sample may be carry-over from other donors' samples.

CDR3 sequence: CASSFRGQPSEKLFF. The DNA reads TGTGCCAGCAGCTTTCGGGGACAGCCTTCTGAAAAACTGTTTTTT. The chain was built from TRBV5-4 and TRBJ1-4, with TRBD1 identical over 7 junction bases. The V end gives up 2 bases and the J end 7 bases, leaving 8 bases in the junction not matched to a gene. The CDR3 runs 15 residues from the cysteine to the phenylalanine. Solely the CDR3 DNA is kept, with 45 bases framed from the first base. CDR1 and CDR2 are read off the germline V gene (reference sequence) as SGHNT and YYREEE.